The clone carrying this TCR beta chain appeared a single time. The CDR3 is 13 amino acids. Germline V CDR1 and CDR2: MNHEY, SMNVEV (reference sequence). V trimming: 8 bases; J trimming: 7 bases; junction bases outside the gene matches: 7. This specimen comes from a study of blood T cell repertoires in COVID-19. As for the study in general: The cDNA or gDNA used as material had been derived from T cells, B-cell-depleted T cells, or PBMCs.

Original processing notes: Estimation of nucleated cell counts relied on the amplification of reference gene primers. Assay: immunoSEQ multiplex PCR; the TCRdb copy retains only in-frame clones and omits some. The V and J calls and the clone size are those of that table, but D and trimming were determined from the DNA. The table lists about 260,000 clones, 83% of them singletons. The specimen was peripheral blood. The sequence was collected from a man aged 55 to 70 who had recovered from COVID-19. The chain has TRBV27 and TRBJ2-7; 11 positions agree with TRBD1. CDR3 sequence: CASGGTGGVEQYF. The CDR3, as DNA: TGTGCCAGCGGGGGGACAGGGGGAGTGGAGCAGTACTTC.